The 15 T cell receptor beta chains presented below share a single source sample, sequenced in a study of memory CD4+ T cells and cytomegalovirus serostatus (dated by TCRdb to between 2018 and 2021). Receptor libraries were prepared by the immunoSEQ multiplex PCR assay. Held by TCRdb, this immuneACCESS table contains in-frame sequences only and omits some clones. Under half of the omission traces to an unresolved V gene where checked; the cause of the rest is unknown. This sample has 45,000 to 50,000 clones in its table, and about three quarters of those were observed once. The top ten clones comprise 0.61% of the sample. Single viable CD3+CD4+CD8-CD45RO+ cells were sorted as memory CD4+ T cells on a FACSAria II. Sequences were obtained from memory CD4+ T cells from blood. The source is an adult in good health and CMV-seronegative.

V gene TRBV9 combines with J gene TRBJ1-2; D gene uncertain. Germline V CDR1 and CDR2: SGDLS, YYNGEE. Trimming shortened V by 3 bases and J by 0 bases, and 15 bases separated the two germline ends. The CDR3 loop spans 16 amino acids. In DNA form, the CDR3 reads TGTGCCAGCAGCGACACACCACCACGGGCTAACTATGGCTACACCTTC. Protein sequence: CASSDTPPRANYGYTF.

V gene TRBV7-2 combines with J gene TRBJ1-3; D remains ambiguous. V was clipped by 5 bases and J by 4 bases, with 15 bases between them. The CDR3 contains 15 residues. Germline V gene lookup returns CDR1 SGHTA and CDR2 FQGNSA. The CDR3 sequence is CASSPILSGGNTIYF. Here the CDR3 DNA reads TGTGCCAGCAGCCCCATTTTGTCGGGAGGAAACACCATATATTTT.

This chain connects TRBV7-2 to TRBJ2-7, with 12 bases matching TRBD2. This CDR3 comprises 17 residues. CDR1 and CDR2 (germline): SGHTA, FQGNSA. Trimming cost V 2 bases and J 4 bases; bases outside gene matches: 9. The CDR3: CASSLIPSGGAQYEQYF. CDR3 coding DNA: TGTGCCAGCAGCTTAATTCCTAGCGGGGGGGCTCAGTACGAGCAGTACTTC.

This chain joins TRBV13 and TRBJ1-5; 7 positions match TRBD1. Germline trimming cut 0 bases from V and 5 bases from J; bases unmatched to any gene: 7. The CDR3 runs 16 residues. Germline CDR1 PRHDT, CDR2 FYEKMQ (reference sequence). CDR3 protein: CASSLGGTARDQPQHF. In nucleotides, the CDR3 is TGTGCCAGCAGCTTAGGCGGGACAGCCCGAGATCAGCCCCAGCATTTT.

This clone was counted at least ten times. V usage is TRBV14 and J usage is TRBJ1-6, with unresolved D. This CDR3 contains 14 residues. The germline V gene has CDR1 SGHDN and CDR2 FVKESK. Trimming left V 3 bases short and J 10 bases short, with 13 bases between. This CDR3 is CASSHMTVASPLHF. As DNA, the CDR3 is TGTGCCAGCAGCCACATGACGGTAGCGTCACCCCTCCACTTT.

The V and J genes are TRBV5-1 and TRBJ1-5; D gene uncertain. V was clipped by 0 bases and J by 7 bases, with 8 bases between them. Germline loops: CDR1 SGHRS, CDR2 YFSETQ. The CDR3 is 13 residues long. CDR3 sequence reads: CASSLGVGQPQHF. Here the CDR3 DNA reads TGCGCCAGCAGCTTGGGGGTAGGGCAGCCCCAGCATTTT.

The chain links TRBV27 to TRBJ2-5, with D possibly being TRBD2 (5 bases). Germline values: CDR1 MNHEY, CDR2 SMNVEV (reference sequence). The CDR3 is 14 residues long. V was pared by 5 bases and J by 8 bases, with 18 bases between. The CDR3 DNA sequence: TGTGCCAGCAGTGTGGACTCCTCTGCCTTAACCCAGTACTTC. Amino acid sequence: CASSVDSSALTQYF.

This rearrangement joins TRBV2 to TRBJ2-5, with D possibly being TRBD2 (6 bases). In germline, CDR1 is SNHLY, CDR2 FYNNEI. Trimming removed 4 bases at V and 4 bases at J, with 16 bases between. The CDR3 totals 15 residues. The CDR3 is CASSGTLGGLETQYF. The CDR3 nucleotides are TGTGCCAGCAGTGGCACCCTGGGGGGTTTAGAGACCCAGTACTTC.

The chain employs TRBV2 and TRBJ2-3, with D possibly matching TRBD2 (7 bases). Per the germline V gene, CDR1 is SNHLY and CDR2 is FYNNEI. The CDR3 extends over 15 amino acids. V gave up 4 bases and J gave up 2 bases, with 13 bases separating them. The CDR3 loop is CASSVRGGHTDTQYF. DNA for the CDR3: TGTGCCAGCAGTGTAAGGGGGGGGCACACAGATACGCAGTATTTT. The full variable domain, rest sourced from reference TRBV2 and TRBJ2-3, is EPEVTQTPSHQVTQMGQEVILRCVPISNHLYFYWYRQILGQKVEFLVSFYNNEISEKSEIFDDQFSVERPDGSNFTLKIRSTKLEDSAMYFCASSVRGGHTDTQYFGPGTRLTVL.

The CDR3 loop reads CASSLGDGTQPQHF. Here the CDR3 DNA reads TGTGCCAGTAGCCTAGGGGATGGCACTCAGCCCCAGCATTTT. The V and J genes are TRBV19 and TRBJ1-5; D possibly corresponds to TRBD1 (5 bases). Germline V lookup: CDR1 LNHDA, CDR2 SQIVND (reference sequence). The V end was cut by 6 bases, the J end by 6 bases, with 15 bases between. The CDR3 contains 14 residues.

The chain carries TRBV5-5 and TRBJ2-7; tentative D call: TRBD2 (5 bases). The CDR3 sequence is 14 residues long. The V end lost 5 bases, the J end lost 2 bases, and 14 bases lay between the germline ends. The germline V gene has CDR1 SGHKS and CDR2 YYEKEE (reference sequence). Here the CDR3 reads CASSKSGTPYEQYF. The CDR3 nucleotides read TGTGCCAGCAGTAAGAGCGGAACCCCCTACGAGCAGTACTTC. Combining the CDR3 with reference TRBV5-5 and TRBJ2-7 gives the whole variable domain DAGVTQSPTHLIKTRGQQVTLRCSPISGHKSVSWYQQVLGQGPQFIFQYYEKEERGRGNFPDRFSARQFPNYSSELNVNALLLGDSALYLCASSKSGTPYEQYFGPGTRLTVT.

This chain connects TRBV6-1 to TRBJ2-5; the D call may be TRBD1 or TRBD2 (5 bases each). Trimming took 0 bases from V and 5 from J, leaving 10 bases between them. CDR3 length equals 14 residues. CDR1 is MNHNS and CDR2 is SASEGT in the germline V gene. The CDR3 sequence is CASSEALGRETQYF. Here the CDR3 DNA reads TGTGCCAGCAGTGAAGCGCTGGGACGGGAGACCCAGTACTTC.

The chain has TRBV19 and TRBJ2-1; weak D call: TRBD1 (6 bases). Trimming took 4 bases from V and 0 from J, leaving 10 bases between them. In germline, CDR1 is LNHDA, CDR2 SQIVND (reference sequence). This CDR3 spans 15 amino acids. CDR3 in amino acids: CASSTGQNSYNEQFF. The CDR3 nucleotides are TGTGCCAGTAGTACCGGACAGAACTCCTACAATGAGCAGTTCTTC.

This clone showed up just once. Germline is not matched at one junction end, which may reflect a read error. The chain recombines TRBV2 with TRBJ2-5; D tentatively fits TRBD1 or TRBD2 (5 bases each). The CDR3 sequence is 13 residues long. Germline V gene data show CDR1 as SNHLY and CDR2 as FYNNEI. Here the CDR3 DNA reads TGTGCCAGCAGTGTTTCGGGGCTGCACGGCGGGCACTTC. This codes for CASSVSGLHGGHF.

The chain joins TRBV15 to TRBJ2-3, with TRBD1 matching over 7 bases. Trimming at V came to 8 bases and at J to 2 bases, leaving 4 bases not matched to a gene. CDR1 and CDR2 (germline): LNHNV, YYDKDF (reference sequence). CDR3 length: 13 residues. CDR3 bases: TGTGCCACCGGGGACAGACCCACAGATACGCAGTATTTT. It specifies CATGDRPTDTQYF.